This T cell receptor beta chain was sequenced during a study of T cell repertoires in cytomegalovirus infection. TCRdb reanalysed the reads using MiXCR and keeps one entry per CDR3 protein. This sample has 900,000 to 950,000 distinct CDR3 sequences; around 32% occur once, and the top ten carry around 15%. Looked up from germline, CDR1 is MNHGY and CDR2 is SAAAGT. The V and J ends lost 5 bases and 2 bases, in that order; junction bases with no gene match: 5. This CDR3 has 14 amino acids. This clonotype was counted only a few times. Its specificity is not known. The sequence came from a human donor in good health (CMV status not recorded). Some clones in this sample may be carry-over from other donors' samples. The sample consisted of cultured CD8+ T cells from PBMCs, taken from culture after CMV antigen stimulation. The rearrangement joins TRBV6-8 to TRBJ2-7; 8 bases agree with TRBD1. The CDR3 reads CASSILQGAYEQYV. CDR3 DNA: TGTGCCAGCAGTATCTTACAGGGGGCCTACGAGCAGTACGTC.